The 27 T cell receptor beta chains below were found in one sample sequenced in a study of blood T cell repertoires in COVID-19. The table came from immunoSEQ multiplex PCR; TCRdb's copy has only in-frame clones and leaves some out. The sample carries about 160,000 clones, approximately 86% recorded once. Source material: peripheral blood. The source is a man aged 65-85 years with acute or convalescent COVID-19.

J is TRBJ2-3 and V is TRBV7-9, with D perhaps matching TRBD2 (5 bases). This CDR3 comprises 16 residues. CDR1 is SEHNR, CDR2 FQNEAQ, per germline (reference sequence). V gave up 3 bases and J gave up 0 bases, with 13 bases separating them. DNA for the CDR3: TGTGCCAGCAGCTTTGAGTGGACGGGAAGCACAGATACGCAGTATTTT. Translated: CASSFEWTGSTDTQYF.

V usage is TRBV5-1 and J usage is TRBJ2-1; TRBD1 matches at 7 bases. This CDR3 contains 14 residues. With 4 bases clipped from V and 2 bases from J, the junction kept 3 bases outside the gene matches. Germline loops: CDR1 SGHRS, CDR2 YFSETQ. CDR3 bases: TGCGCCAGCAGCGCCGGGACAGCCTACAATGAGCAGTTCTTC. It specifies CASSAGTAYNEQFF.

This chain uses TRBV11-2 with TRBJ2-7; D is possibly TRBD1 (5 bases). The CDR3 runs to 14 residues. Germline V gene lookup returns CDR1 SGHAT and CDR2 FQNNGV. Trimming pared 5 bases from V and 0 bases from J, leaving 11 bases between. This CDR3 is CASSQTASSYEQYF. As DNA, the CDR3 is TGTGCCAGCAGCCAGACAGCCTCCTCCTACGAGCAGTACTTC. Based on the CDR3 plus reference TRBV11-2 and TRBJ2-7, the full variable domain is EAGVAQSPRYKIIEKRQSVAFWCNPISGHATLYWYQQILGQGPKLLIQFQNNGVVDDSQLPKDRFSAERLKGVDSTLKIQPAKLEDSAVYLCASSQTASSYEQYFGPGTRLTVT.

CDR3 loop: CASSPTSGSGLTDTQYF. DNA for the CDR3: TGTGCCAGCTCACCAACTAGCGGGAGCGGCCTCACAGATACGCAGTATTTT. J is TRBJ2-3 and V is TRBV18, with 11 bases aligning to TRBD2. V shed 2 bases and J 2 bases; nucleotides not matched to a gene: 6. CDR1 and CDR2 (germline): KGHSH, LQKENI. The CDR3 has 17 amino acids.

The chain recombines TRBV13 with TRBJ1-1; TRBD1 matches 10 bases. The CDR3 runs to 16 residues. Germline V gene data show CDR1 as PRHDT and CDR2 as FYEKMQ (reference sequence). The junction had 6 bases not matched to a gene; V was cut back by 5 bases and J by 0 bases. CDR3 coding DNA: TGTGCCAGCAGCGACAGGGGGCGTGACATGAACACTGAAGCTTTCTTT. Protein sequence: CASSDRGRDMNTEAFF.

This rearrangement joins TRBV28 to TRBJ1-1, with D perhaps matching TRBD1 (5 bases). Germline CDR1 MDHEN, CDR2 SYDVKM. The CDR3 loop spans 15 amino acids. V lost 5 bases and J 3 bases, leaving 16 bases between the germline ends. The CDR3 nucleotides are TGTGCCAGCAGTCTCCCCAAGGGACTGTACACTGAAGCTTTCTTT. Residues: CASSLPKGLYTEAFF.

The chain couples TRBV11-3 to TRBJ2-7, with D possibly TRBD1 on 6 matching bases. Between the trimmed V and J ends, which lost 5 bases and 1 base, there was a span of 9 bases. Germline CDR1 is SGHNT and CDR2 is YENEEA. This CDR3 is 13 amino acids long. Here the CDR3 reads CASSPGQSYEQYF. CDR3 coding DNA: TGTGCCAGCAGCCCCGGACAGTCCTACGAGCAGTACTTC. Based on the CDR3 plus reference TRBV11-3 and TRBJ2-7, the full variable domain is EAGVVQSPRYKIIEKKQPVAFWCNPISGHNTLYWYLQNLGQGPELLIRYENEEAVDDSQLPKDRFSAERLKGVDSTLKIQPAELGDSAVYLCASSPGQSYEQYFGPGTRLTVT.

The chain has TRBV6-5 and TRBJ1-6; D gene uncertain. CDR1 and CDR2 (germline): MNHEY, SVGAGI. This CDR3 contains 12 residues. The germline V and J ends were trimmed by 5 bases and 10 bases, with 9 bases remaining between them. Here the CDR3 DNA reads TGTGCCAGCAGTAAGGGAGACTCACCCCTCCACTTT. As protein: CASSKGDSPLHF.

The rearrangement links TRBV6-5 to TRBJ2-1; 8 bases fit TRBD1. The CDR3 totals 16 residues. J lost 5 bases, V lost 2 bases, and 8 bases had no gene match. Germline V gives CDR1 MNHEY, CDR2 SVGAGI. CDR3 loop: CASSYLRDRLNNEQFF. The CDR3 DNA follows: TGTGCCAGCAGTTACCTCCGGGACAGGTTGAACAATGAGCAGTTCTTC.

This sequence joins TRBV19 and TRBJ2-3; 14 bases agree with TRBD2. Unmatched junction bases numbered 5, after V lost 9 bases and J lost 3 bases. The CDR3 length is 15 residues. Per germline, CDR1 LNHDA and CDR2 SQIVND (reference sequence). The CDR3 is CASGTSGSRTDTQYF. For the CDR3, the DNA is TGTGCCAGCGGGACTAGCGGGAGTAGAACAGATACGCAGTATTTT.

The CDR3 DNA is TGTGCCAGCAGCCATCCACAGGTGAACTATGGCTACACCTTC. Translation gives CASSHPQVNYGYTF. The chain combines TRBV3-1 (or the pseudogene TRBV3-2) with TRBJ1-2; possible D gene TRBD1, 5 bases. CDR1 LGHDT and CDR2 YNNKEL come from the germline V gene (reference sequence). The CDR3 extends over 14 amino acids. V was cut by 3 bases and J by 2 bases, with 10 bases left in between.

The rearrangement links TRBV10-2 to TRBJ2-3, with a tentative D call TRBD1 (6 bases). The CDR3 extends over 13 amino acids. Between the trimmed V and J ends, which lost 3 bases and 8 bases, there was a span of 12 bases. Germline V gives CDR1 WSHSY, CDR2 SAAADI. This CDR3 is CASSDLARGTQYF. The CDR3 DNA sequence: TGCGCCAGCAGTGATTTGGCCAGGGGTACGCAGTATTTT.

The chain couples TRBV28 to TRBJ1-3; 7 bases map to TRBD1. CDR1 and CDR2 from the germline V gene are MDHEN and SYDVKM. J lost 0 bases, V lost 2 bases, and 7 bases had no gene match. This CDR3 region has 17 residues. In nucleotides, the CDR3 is TGTGCCAGCAGTTTAACCGGACAGGTGCACTCTGGAAACACCATATATTTT. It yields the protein CASSLTGQVHSGNTIYF. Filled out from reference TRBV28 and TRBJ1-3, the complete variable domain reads DVKVTQSSRYLVKRTGEKVFLECVQDMDHENMFWYRQDPGLGLRLIYFSYDVKMKEKGDIPEGYSVSREKKERFSLILESASTNQTSMYLCASSLTGQVHSGNTIYFGEGSWLTVV.

CDR3 in amino acids: CASSSGQGGADTQYF. Here the CDR3 DNA reads TGTGCCAGCAGTTCGGGACAGGGGGGTGCAGATACGCAGTATTTT. The chain couples TRBV28 to TRBJ2-3; 11 bases agree with TRBD1. This CDR3 region has 15 residues. V was pared by 4 bases and J by 4 bases, with 4 bases of the junction left unmatched. CDR1 is MDHEN and CDR2 is SYDVKM in the germline V gene.

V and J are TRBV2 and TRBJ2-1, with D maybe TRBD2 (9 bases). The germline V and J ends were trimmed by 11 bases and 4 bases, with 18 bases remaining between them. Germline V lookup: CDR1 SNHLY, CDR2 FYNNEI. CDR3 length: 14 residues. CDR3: CAGQGAGGYNEQFF. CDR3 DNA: TGTGCCGGGCAGGGGGCGGGAGGGTACAATGAGCAGTTCTTC.

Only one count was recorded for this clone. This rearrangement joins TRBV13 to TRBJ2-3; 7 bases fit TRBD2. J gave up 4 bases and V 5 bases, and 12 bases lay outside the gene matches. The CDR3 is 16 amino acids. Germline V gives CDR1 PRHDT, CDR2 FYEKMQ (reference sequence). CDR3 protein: CASSPPSGRRPDTQYF. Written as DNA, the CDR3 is TGTGCCAGCAGCCCTCCTAGCGGTCGGAGGCCAGATACGCAGTATTTT.

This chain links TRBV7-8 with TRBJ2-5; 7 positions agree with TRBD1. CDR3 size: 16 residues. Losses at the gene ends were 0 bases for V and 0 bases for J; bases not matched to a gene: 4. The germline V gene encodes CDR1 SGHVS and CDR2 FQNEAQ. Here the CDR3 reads CASSLAPTGNQETQYF. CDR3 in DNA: TGTGCCAGCAGCTTAGCTCCGACAGGGAACCAAGAGACCCAGTACTTC.

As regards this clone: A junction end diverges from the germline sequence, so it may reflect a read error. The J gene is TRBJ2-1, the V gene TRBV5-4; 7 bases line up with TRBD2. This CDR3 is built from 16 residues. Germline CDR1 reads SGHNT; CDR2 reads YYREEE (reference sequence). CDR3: CASNLGTSSGYNEQFF. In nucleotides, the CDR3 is TGTGCCAGCAACTTGGGTACGTCTAGCGGTTACAATGAGCAGTTCTTC.

The CDR3: CATSDTLSGSSTDTQYF. In nucleotides, the CDR3 is TGTGCCACCAGTGACACACTTAGCGGTTCTAGCACAGATACGCAGTATTTT. V is TRBV24-1 and J is TRBJ2-3, with D maybe TRBD2 (6 bases). Germline CDR1 KGHDR, CDR2 SFDVKD. V was cut by 4 bases and J by 0 bases, with 16 bases left in between. The CDR3 contains 17 residues.

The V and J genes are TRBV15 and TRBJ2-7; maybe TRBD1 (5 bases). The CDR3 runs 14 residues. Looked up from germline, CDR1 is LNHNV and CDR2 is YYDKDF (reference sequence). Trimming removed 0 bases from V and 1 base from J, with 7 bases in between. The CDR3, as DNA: TGTGCCACCAGCAGAGATAGACAGTCCTACGAGCAGTACTTC. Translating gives CATSRDRQSYEQYF.

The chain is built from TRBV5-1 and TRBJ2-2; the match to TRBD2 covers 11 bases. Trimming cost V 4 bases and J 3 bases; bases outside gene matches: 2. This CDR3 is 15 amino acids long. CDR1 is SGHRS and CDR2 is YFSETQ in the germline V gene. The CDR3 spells CASSVSGRDTGELFF. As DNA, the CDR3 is TGCGCCAGCAGCGTTAGCGGGAGGGACACCGGGGAGCTGTTTTTT.

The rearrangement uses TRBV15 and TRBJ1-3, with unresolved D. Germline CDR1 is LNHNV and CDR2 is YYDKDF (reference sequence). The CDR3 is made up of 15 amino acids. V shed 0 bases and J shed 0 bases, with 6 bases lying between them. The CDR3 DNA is TGTGCCACCAGCAGAGATCCTACCTCTGGAAACACCATATATTTT. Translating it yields CATSRDPTSGNTIYF.

CDR3 DNA sequence: TGCGCCAGCAGCTCGCTAGCGGGAGGGCAAGAGACCCAGTACTTC. Encoded protein: CASSSLAGGQETQYF. This chain connects TRBV5-1 to TRBJ2-5; TRBD2 matches at 12 bases. The CDR3 length is 15 residues. Unmatched junction bases numbered 2, after V lost 3 bases and J lost 2 bases. Germline-derived CDR1 and CDR2 are SGHRS and YFSETQ.

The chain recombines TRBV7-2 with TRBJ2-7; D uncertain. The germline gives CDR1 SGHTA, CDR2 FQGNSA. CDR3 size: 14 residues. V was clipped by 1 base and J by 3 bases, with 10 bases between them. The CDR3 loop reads CASSLGAKNYEQYF. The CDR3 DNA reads TGTGCCAGCAGCTTAGGGGCAAAAAACTACGAGCAGTACTTC.

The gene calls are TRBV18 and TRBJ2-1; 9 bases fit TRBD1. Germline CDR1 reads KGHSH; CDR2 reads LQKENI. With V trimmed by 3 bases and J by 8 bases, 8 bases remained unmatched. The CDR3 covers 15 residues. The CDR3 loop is CASSPRTGVRDEQFF. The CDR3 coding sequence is TGTGCCAGCTCACCGCGGACAGGGGTACGGGATGAGCAGTTCTTC.

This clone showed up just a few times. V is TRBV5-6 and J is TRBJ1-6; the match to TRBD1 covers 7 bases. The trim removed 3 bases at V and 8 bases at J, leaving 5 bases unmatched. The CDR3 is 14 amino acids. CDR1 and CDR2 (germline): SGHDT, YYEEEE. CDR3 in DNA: TGTGCCAGCAGCTACAGGGGCTTTGATTCACCCCTCCACTTT. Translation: CASSYRGFDSPLHF.

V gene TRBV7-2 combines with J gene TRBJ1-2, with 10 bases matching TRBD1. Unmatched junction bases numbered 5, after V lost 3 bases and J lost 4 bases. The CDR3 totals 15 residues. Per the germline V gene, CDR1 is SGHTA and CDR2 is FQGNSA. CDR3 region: CASSFRQGAGYGYTF. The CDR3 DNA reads TGTGCCAGCAGCTTTCGACAGGGGGCGGGCTATGGCTACACCTTC.